This T cell receptor (beta chain) emerged from a study of siplizumab effects on memory and regulatory T cells. Germline V lookup: CDR1 SEHNR, CDR2 FQNEAQ (reference sequence). The CDR3 has 11 amino acids. Trimming removed 7 bases at V and 7 bases at J, with 10 bases between. Sequencing used immunoSEQ multiplex PCR; TCRdb keeps in-frame clones, though not all of them. The repertoire holds 80,000 to 130,000 clones, with 80% to 95% as singletons. This clonotype originated in a human donor in good health. Some clones in this sample may be carry-over from other donors' samples. The material sequenced was CD4+ T cells sorted from blood. The J gene is TRBJ1-1, the V gene TRBV7-9; no reliable D call. In nucleotides, the CDR3 is TGTGCCAGCATCCAAGTCTTTGAAGCTTTCTTT. Its translation is CASIQVFEAFF.